Below, 29 T cell receptor beta chains from the same sample are listed, as sequenced in a study of control samples from healthy donors and cancer patients. Generated by immunoSEQ multiplex PCR, the TCRdb table keeps only in-frame clones and is missing some. Here the sample spans around 130,000 clones, about 89% being singletons. Source material: blood. Every receptor here comes from a man aged 45-65 years in good health.

The rearrangement uses TRBV2 and TRBJ1-5; 9 bases agree with TRBD1. The length of the CDR3 is 14 residues. Trimming took 5 bases from V and 5 from J; bases not matched to a gene: 4. Looked up from germline, CDR1 is SNHLY and CDR2 is FYNNEI. The CDR3 sequence is CASSRDRVDQPQHF. CDR3 DNA: TGTGCCAGCAGTCGGGACAGGGTGGATCAGCCCCAGCATTTT.

The V and J genes are TRBV5-1 and TRBJ1-4; weak D call: TRBD1 (5 bases). With 0 bases removed from V and 5 bases from J, the gap between germline ends came to 17 bases. Per the germline V gene, CDR1 is SGHRS and CDR2 is YFSETQ. The CDR3 contains 17 residues. The chain's CDR3 is CASSLEMVRGLNEKLFF. The CDR3, as DNA: TGCGCCAGCAGCTTGGAGATGGTTCGGGGGTTGAATGAAAAACTGTTTTTT. Complete variable domain (other parts from reference TRBV5-1 and TRBJ1-4): KAGVTQTPRYLIKTRGQQVTLSCSPISGHRSVSWYQQTPGQGLQFLFEYFSETQRNKGNFPGRFSGRQFSNSRSEMNVSTLELGDSALYLCASSLEMVRGLNEKLFFGSGTQLSVL.

The rearrangement joins TRBV18 to TRBJ2-1; D not resolved. The CDR3 covers 15 residues. CDR1 and CDR2 (germline): KGHSH, LQKENI. V lost 5 bases and J lost 1, with 12 bases in between. The CDR3 loop is CASSVGITSYNEQFF. The CDR3 nucleotides read TGTGCCAGCTCAGTGGGGATTACATCCTACAATGAGCAGTTCTTC.

The gene calls are TRBV9 and TRBJ2-3; 7 bases align to TRBD2. J gave up 2 bases and V 0 bases, and 3 bases lay outside the gene matches. This CDR3 comprises 15 residues. Germline-derived CDR1 and CDR2 are SGDLS and YYNGEE. This CDR3 reads CASSVEAGITDTQYF. The CDR3 coding sequence is TGTGCCAGCAGCGTAGAAGCGGGGATCACAGATACGCAGTATTTT.

The chain is built from TRBV5-8 and TRBJ2-2, with D maybe TRBD2 (5 bases). CDR3 length: 17 amino acids. V shed 2 bases and J shed 5 bases, with 19 bases lying between them. Germline values: CDR1 SGHTS, CDR2 YDEGEE. This CDR3 is CASSLEGTRVRTGELFF. CDR3 bases: TGTGCCAGCAGCTTAGAAGGAACGAGGGTCAGGACCGGGGAGCTGTTTTTT.

The chain carries TRBV7-2 and TRBJ1-2; D is ambiguous. Germline assignment: CDR1 SGHTA and CDR2 FQGNSA. The length of the CDR3 is 14 residues. Trimming stripped 5 bases from V and 0 bases from J, with 10 bases between. CDR3 amino acids: CASSLATSNYGYTF. The CDR3, as DNA: TGTGCCAGCAGCCTCGCCACCTCTAACTATGGCTACACCTTC.

The J gene is TRBJ2-3, the V gene TRBV19; D unresolved. Trimming took off 4 bases at V and 4 bases at J, with 15 bases between the two ends. Germline CDR1 reads LNHDA; CDR2 reads SQIVND (reference sequence). This CDR3 is 15 amino acids long. CDR3: CASSTPGLIPDTQYF. The CDR3 bases are TGTGCCAGTAGTACCCCCGGGTTGATCCCAGATACGCAGTATTTT.

The chain has TRBV7-2 and TRBJ2-7, with D possibly being TRBD2 (5 bases). In germline, CDR1 is SGHTA, CDR2 FQGNSA. Trimming removed 7 bases from V and 2 bases from J, with 21 bases in between. CDR3 length: 16 amino acids. CDR3 coding DNA: TGTGCCAGCACCCTCTCGGGTGGGAGAGGGACCTACGAGCAGTACTTC. Encoded protein: CASTLSGGRGTYEQYF.

The rearrangement links TRBV27 to TRBJ1-1, with no clear D. V lost 5 bases to trimming and J lost 1 base, with 11 bases between them. Germline CDR1 is MNHEY and CDR2 is SMNVEV (reference sequence). This CDR3 is 14 amino acids long. CDR3 loop: CASSPMNKNTEAFF. The CDR3 DNA sequence: TGTGCCAGCAGTCCCATGAATAAGAACACTGAAGCTTTCTTT.

A word on this clone: The junction differs from germline at one of its ends, possibly a read error. This CDR3 is also generated by other DNA sequences in the sample. CDR3 sequence: CASSPEETQYF. The DNA of the CDR3 is TGCGCCAGCTCACCAGAAGAGACCCAGTACTTC. J is TRBJ2-5 and V is TRBV18, with D hard to call. The length of the CDR3 is 11 residues. CDR1 KGHSH and CDR2 LQKENI come from the germline V gene.

As to this clone: The same CDR3 is also encoded by other DNA sequences in this sample. V gene TRBV5-6 combines with J gene TRBJ1-1; D unclear. The germline V and J ends were trimmed by 0 bases and 0 bases, with 6 bases remaining between them. The germline V gene encodes CDR1 SGHDT and CDR2 YYEEEE. The CDR3 totals 14 residues. This CDR3 is CASSLGLMNTEAFF. CDR3 nucleotides: TGTGCCAGCAGCTTGGGACTGATGAACACTGAAGCTTTCTTT.

The chain uses TRBV27 and TRBJ2-2; D is ambiguous. This CDR3 is 14 amino acids long. The V and J ends lost 3 bases and 2 bases respectively, with 7 bases between them. Germline assignment: CDR1 MNHEY and CDR2 SMNVEV (reference sequence). This CDR3 reads CASSFEANTGELFF. In DNA, the CDR3 is TGTGCCAGCAGTTTCGAAGCTAACACCGGGGAGCTGTTTTTT.

Only one count was recorded for this clone. The sample holds other DNA sequences that translate to the same CDR3. This chain joins TRBV6-6 and TRBJ1-6, with D unclear. V was pared by 6 bases and J by 10 bases, with 10 bases between. Germline V gene lookup returns CDR1 MNHNY and CDR2 SVGAGI (reference sequence). This CDR3 is 12 amino acids long. For the CDR3, the DNA is TGTGCCAGCAGCCTACATGAATCACCCCTCCACTTT. This translates into CASSLHESPLHF.

The rearrangement uses TRBV5-6 and TRBJ2-5; D ambiguous. V was shortened by 0 bases and J by 6 bases, with 12 bases between the two germline ends. The CDR3 consists of 14 residues. Germline loops: CDR1 SGHDT, CDR2 YYEEEE. The CDR3 nucleotides are TGTGCCAGCAGCTTGGGAGCAGGCACCAAGACCCAGTACTTC. Amino acids: CASSLGAGTKTQYF. The whole variable domain, filled in from reference TRBV5-6 and TRBJ2-5, reads DAGVTQSPTHLIKTRGQQVTLRCSPKSGHDTVSWYQQALGQGPQFIFQYYEEEERQRGNFPDRFSGHQFPNYSSELNVNALLLGDSALYLCASSLGAGTKTQYFGPGTRLLVL.

In regard to this clone: Different DNA sequences within this sample yield the same CDR3. This chain connects TRBV18 to TRBJ1-1; D not resolved. The length of the CDR3 is 14 residues. Germline loops: CDR1 KGHSH, CDR2 LQKENI. The germline V and J ends were trimmed by 1 base and 1 base, with 7 bases remaining between them. CDR3 loop: CASSPQGGNTEAFF. CDR3 in DNA: TGTGCCAGCTCACCACAAGGCGGGAACACTGAAGCTTTCTTT.

This clone was seen just once. The genes are TRBV5-6 and TRBJ1-3, with unresolved D. Between the trimmed V and J ends, which lost 3 bases and 4 bases, there was a span of 14 bases. Germline values: CDR1 SGHDT, CDR2 YYEEEE. CDR3 length: 15 amino acids. The CDR3 is CASSYLNQPGNTIYF. DNA for the CDR3: TGTGCCAGCAGCTACCTTAACCAGCCCGGAAACACCATATATTTT.

In this sample, this clone turned up a few times. The chain links TRBV7-2 to TRBJ2-5, with D possibly matching TRBD1 (6 bases). V shed 5 bases and J shed 5 bases, with 15 bases lying between them. This CDR3 spans 14 amino acids. Germline loops: CDR1 SGHTA, CDR2 FQGNSA. The CDR3 nucleotides read TGTGCCAGCAGCCCACAGGGAAACGGGGAGACCCAGTACTTC. As protein: CASSPQGNGETQYF.

The chain combines TRBV15 with TRBJ1-5; no firm D call. CDR1 LNHNV and CDR2 YYDKDF come from the germline V gene (reference sequence). Trimming cost V 5 bases and J 4 bases, with 12 bases left between them. The CDR3 spans 14 residues. The CDR3 DNA follows: TGTGCCACCAGCTATTTTTCGGGAAATCAGCCCCAGCATTTT. Its translation: CATSYFSGNQPQHF.

A note on this clone: The sample contains more than one DNA sequence encoding this CDR3. The V and J genes are TRBV5-1 and TRBJ1-1; D gene uncertain. Deletions cut 2 bases from V and 2 bases from J, with 7 bases between. From germline, CDR1 is SGHRS and CDR2 YFSETQ. The CDR3 contains 13 residues. The CDR3 DNA follows: TGCGCCAGCAGCTTACGGGGTAACACTGAAGCTTTCTTT. This translates into CASSLRGNTEAFF.

The chain uses TRBV4-1 and TRBJ2-1; unclear D gene. Germline assignment: CDR1 MGHRA and CDR2 YSYEKL. Trimming removed 5 bases from V and 10 bases from J, with 15 bases in between. The CDR3 is made up of 13 amino acids. CDR3 DNA sequence: TGCGCCAGCAGCTCATACCCGTCACCCGAGCAGTTCTTC. Its protein is CASSSYPSPEQFF.

The rearrangement joins TRBV18 to TRBJ2-3; 10 bases fit TRBD2. V was clipped by 0 bases and J by 2 bases; unmatched bases: 5. CDR1 is KGHSH, CDR2 LQKENI, per germline. The CDR3 sequence is 17 residues long. Here the CDR3 reads CASSPPSSGGSTDTQYF. The CDR3, as DNA: TGTGCCAGCTCACCACCGTCTAGCGGGGGATCCACAGATACGCAGTATTTT.

CDR3 DNA: TGTGCCAGCAGCTTGGGTGGACTAGCGGGGGTTAATGAGCAGTTCTTC. It yields the protein CASSLGGLAGVNEQFF. V usage is TRBV5-6 and J usage is TRBJ2-1; 13 bases line up with TRBD2. CDR1 is SGHDT and CDR2 is YYEEEE in the germline V gene. Trimming took 0 bases from V and 7 from J; bases not matched to a gene: 4. There are 16 residues in the CDR3. The entire variable domain, with the rest obtained from reference TRBV5-6 and TRBJ2-1, is as follows: DAGVTQSPTHLIKTRGQQVTLRCSPKSGHDTVSWYQQALGQGPQFIFQYYEEEERQRGNFPDRFSGHQFPNYSSELNVNALLLGDSALYLCASSLGGLAGVNEQFFGPGTRLTVL.

This chain links TRBV29-1 with TRBJ1-4, with TRBD1 as a possible D gene (6 bases). Germline V gene lookup returns CDR1 SQVTM and CDR2 ANQGSEA. V lost 5 bases, J lost 7 bases, and 23 bases lay in between. CDR3 length equals 16 residues. CDR3 in DNA: TGCAGCGTTACTCCCCCGGGGGCAGTCTCGGGTGAAAAACTGTTTTTT. Translated: CSVTPPGAVSGEKLFF.

J is TRBJ1-2 and V is TRBV3-1 (or the pseudogene TRBV3-2); 7 bases map to TRBD1. This CDR3 spans 15 amino acids. Looked up from germline, CDR1 is LGHDT and CDR2 is YNNKEL (reference sequence). J gave up 4 bases and V 1 base, and 6 bases lay outside the gene matches. The CDR3 protein is CASSQGQGLGYGYTF. DNA of the CDR3: TGTGCCAGCAGCCAAGGACAGGGACTGGGCTATGGCTACACCTTC.

The DNA of the CDR3 is TGCGCCAGCAGCCCCGGACAGGGGGCGGGCTATGGCTACACCTTC. This gives the protein CASSPGQGAGYGYTF. This rearrangement joins TRBV5-1 to TRBJ1-2; 11 bases line up with TRBD1. CDR1 and CDR2 (germline): SGHRS, YFSETQ. V shed 4 bases and J 4 bases; nucleotides not matched to a gene: 6. The CDR3 has 15 amino acids.

The chain employs TRBV23-1 and TRBJ2-5; possible D gene TRBD1, 6 bases. TRBV23-1 qualifies as an ORF whose function is uncertain. The ends were cut back, 0 bases at V and 1 base at J, with 15 bases in the middle. The CDR3 totals 17 residues. This chain's CDR3 is CASSQSSGTPIQETQYF. The DNA for the CDR3 is TGCGCCAGCAGTCAATCGTCCGGGACACCCATCCAAGAGACCCAGTACTTC.

The chain recombines TRBV7-2 with TRBJ1-1, with 8 positions matching TRBD1. The CDR3 covers 14 residues. The ends lost 4 bases at V and 4 bases at J; junction bases unmatched: 5. Per the germline V gene, CDR1 is SGHTA and CDR2 is FQGNSA. The chain's CDR3 is CASSSRTGPTEAFF. The CDR3 bases are TGTGCCAGCAGCTCTCGGACAGGGCCCACTGAAGCTTTCTTT.

This clone is a singleton in its sample. Additional DNA sequences in this sample encode the identical CDR3. This rearrangement joins TRBV5-6 to TRBJ1-5; the match to TRBD1 covers 8 bases. V lost 0 bases to trimming and J lost 4 bases; unmatched junction nucleotides: 0. Germline assignment: CDR1 SGHDT and CDR2 YYEEEE. The CDR3 consists of 14 residues. This CDR3 is CASSLGTGNQPQHF. CDR3 sequence (DNA): TGTGCCAGCAGCTTGGGGACAGGGAATCAGCCCCAGCATTTT.

The rearrangement joins TRBV7-2 to TRBJ2-7; 11 bases fit TRBD2. Germline assignment: CDR1 SGHTA and CDR2 FQGNSA. The CDR3 is 18 residues long. V dropped 6 bases and J dropped 0; count of bases not matched to a gene: 13. CDR3 nucleotides: TGTGCCAGCAGTCCCCCGGGACTAGCGGAACTCATCTCCTACGAGCAGTACTTC. It yields the protein CASSPPGLAELISYEQYF.